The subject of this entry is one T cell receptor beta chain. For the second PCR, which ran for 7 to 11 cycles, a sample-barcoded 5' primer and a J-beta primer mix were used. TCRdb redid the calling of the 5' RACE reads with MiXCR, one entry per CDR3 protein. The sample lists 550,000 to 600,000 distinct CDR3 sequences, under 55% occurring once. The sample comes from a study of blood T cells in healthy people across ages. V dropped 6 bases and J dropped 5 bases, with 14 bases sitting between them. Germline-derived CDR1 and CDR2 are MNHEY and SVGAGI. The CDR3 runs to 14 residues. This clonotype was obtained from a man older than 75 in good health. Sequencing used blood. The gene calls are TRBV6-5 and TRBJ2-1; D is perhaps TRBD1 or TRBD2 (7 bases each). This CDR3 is CASRGGGRHNEQFF. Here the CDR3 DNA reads TGTGCCAGCAGGGGAGGGGGCAGACACAATGAGCAGTTCTTC.